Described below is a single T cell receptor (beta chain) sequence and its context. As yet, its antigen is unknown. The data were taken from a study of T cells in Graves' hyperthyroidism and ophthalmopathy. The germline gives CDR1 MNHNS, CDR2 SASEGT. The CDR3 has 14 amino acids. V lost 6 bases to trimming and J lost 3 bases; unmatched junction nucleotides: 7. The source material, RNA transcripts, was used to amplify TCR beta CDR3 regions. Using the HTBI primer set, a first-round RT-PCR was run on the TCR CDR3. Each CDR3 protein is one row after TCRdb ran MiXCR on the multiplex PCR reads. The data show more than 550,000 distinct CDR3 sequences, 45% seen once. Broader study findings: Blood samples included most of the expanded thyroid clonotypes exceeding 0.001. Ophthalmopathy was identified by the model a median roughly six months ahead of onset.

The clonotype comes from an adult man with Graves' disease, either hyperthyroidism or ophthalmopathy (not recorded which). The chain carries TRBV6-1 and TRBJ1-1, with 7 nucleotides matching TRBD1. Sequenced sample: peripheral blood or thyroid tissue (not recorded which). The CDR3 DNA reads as TGTGCCAGCAGACCAGGGGGTCAGGACACTGAAGCTTTCTTT. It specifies CASRPGGQDTEAFF.